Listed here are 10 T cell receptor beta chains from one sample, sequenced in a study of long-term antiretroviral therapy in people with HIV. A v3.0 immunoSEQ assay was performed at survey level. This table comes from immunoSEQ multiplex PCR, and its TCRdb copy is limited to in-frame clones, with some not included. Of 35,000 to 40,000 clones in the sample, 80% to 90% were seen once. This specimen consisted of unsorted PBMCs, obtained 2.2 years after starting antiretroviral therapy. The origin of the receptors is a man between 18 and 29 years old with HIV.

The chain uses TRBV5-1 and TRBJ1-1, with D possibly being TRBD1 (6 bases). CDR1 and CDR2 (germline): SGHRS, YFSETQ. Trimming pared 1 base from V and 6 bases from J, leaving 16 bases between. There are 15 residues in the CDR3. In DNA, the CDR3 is TGCGCCAGCAGCTTGCTTTCAGGGGCGCAGGCTGAAGCTTTCTTT. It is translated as CASSLLSGAQAEAFF.

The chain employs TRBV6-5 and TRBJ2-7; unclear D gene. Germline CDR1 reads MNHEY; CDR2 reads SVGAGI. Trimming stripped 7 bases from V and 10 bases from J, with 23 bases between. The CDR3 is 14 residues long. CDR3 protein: CASTRPHGPLIQYF. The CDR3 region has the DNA TGTGCCAGCACCCGCCCCCATGGACCGTTGATACAGTACTTC.

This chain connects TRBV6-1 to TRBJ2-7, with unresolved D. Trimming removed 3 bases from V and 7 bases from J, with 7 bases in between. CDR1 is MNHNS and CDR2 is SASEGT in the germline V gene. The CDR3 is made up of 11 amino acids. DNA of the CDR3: TGTGCCAGCAGTGAGCCTTGGGAGCAGTACTTC. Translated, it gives CASSEPWEQYF.

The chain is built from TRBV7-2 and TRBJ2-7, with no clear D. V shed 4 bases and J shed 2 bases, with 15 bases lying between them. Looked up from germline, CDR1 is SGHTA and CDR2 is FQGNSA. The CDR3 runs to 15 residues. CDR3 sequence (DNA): TGTGCCAGCAGCTCCGCTGGCGGATTGACCTACGAGCAGTACTTC. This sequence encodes CASSSAGGLTYEQYF.

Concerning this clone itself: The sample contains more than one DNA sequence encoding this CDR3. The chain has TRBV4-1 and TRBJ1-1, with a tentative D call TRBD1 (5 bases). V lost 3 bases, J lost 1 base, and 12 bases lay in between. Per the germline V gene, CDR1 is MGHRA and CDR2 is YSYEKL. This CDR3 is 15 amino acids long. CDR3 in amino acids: CASSQGGPSNTEAFF. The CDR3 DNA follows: TGCGCCAGCAGCCAGGGGGGACCGTCGAACACTGAAGCTTTCTTT.

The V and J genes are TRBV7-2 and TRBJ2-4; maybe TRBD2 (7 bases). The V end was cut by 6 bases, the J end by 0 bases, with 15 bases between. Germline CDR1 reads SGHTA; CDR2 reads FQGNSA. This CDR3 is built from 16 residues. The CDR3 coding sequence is TGTGCCAGCAGAGATCCGGGGGGCGCAGCCAAAAACATTCAGTACTTC. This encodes CASRDPGGAAKNIQYF.

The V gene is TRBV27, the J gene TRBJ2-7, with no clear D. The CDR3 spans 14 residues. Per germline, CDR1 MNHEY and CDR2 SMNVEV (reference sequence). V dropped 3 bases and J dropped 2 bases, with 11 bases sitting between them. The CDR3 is CASSFPHKTYEQYF. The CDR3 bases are TGTGCCAGCAGTTTCCCCCACAAGACCTACGAGCAGTACTTC.

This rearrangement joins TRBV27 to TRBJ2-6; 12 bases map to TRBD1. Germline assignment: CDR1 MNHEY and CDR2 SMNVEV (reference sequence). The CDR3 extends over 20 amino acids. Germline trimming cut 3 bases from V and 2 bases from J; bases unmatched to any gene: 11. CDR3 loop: CASSFYAPGQGAAGANVLTF. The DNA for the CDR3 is TGTGCCAGCAGTTTTTACGCCCCGGGACAGGGGGCAGCTGGGGCCAACGTCCTGACTTTC.

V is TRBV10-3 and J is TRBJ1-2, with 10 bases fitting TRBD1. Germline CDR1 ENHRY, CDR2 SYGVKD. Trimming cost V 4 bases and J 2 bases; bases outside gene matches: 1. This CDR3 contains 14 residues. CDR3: CAISGQGANYGYTF. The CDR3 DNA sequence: TGTGCCATCAGTGGACAGGGGGCGAACTATGGCTACACCTTC.

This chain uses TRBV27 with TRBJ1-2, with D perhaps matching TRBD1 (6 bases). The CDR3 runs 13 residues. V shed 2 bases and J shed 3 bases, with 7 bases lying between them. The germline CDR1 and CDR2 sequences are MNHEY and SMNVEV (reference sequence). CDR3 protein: CASSLTGHYGYTF. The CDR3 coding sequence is TGTGCCAGCAGTTTAACAGGGCACTATGGCTACACCTTC.